This T cell receptor beta chain was found in a study of OX40 agonist ivuxolimab in advanced cancers. The assay was immunoSEQ multiplex PCR, and TCRdb's table has in-frame clones only and misses some. The data show roughly 8,600 clones, around 72% seen once. Autoimmune disease history or systemic immunosuppression excluded patients. CDR3 length: 13 amino acids. Trimming stripped 0 bases from V and 7 bases from J, with 11 bases between. Germline CDR1 SGHRS, CDR2 YFSETQ. The chain couples TRBV5-1 to TRBJ2-7; TRBD1 might be the D (5 bases). The TCR originated in an adult with an advanced solid tumor such as melanoma, head and neck, liver or kidney cancer. The source was CD4+ or CD8+ T cells sorted from blood, collected in a trial of the OX40 agonist ivuxolimab. The CDR3 loop is CASSLASGWEQYF. CDR3 in DNA: TGCGCCAGCAGCTTGGCTTCAGGGTGGGAGCAGTACTTC.